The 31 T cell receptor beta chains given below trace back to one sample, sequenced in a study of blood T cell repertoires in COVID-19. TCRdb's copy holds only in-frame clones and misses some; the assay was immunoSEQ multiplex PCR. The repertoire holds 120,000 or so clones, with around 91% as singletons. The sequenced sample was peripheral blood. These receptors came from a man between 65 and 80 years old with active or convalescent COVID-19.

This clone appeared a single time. The CDR3 bases are TGTGCCAGCTCACTCGGACAGCAGGATACGCAGTATTTT. This translates into CASSLGQQDTQYF. The rearrangement joins TRBV18 to TRBJ2-3; tentatively, D is TRBD1 (6 bases). The CDR3 length is 13 residues. Germline CDR1 and CDR2: KGHSH and LQKENI. V was cut by 4 bases and J by 6 bases, with 11 bases left in between.

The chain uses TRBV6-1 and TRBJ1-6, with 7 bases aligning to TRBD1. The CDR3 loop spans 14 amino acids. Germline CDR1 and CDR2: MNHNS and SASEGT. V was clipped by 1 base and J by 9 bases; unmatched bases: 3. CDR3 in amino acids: CASSEEGARSPLHF. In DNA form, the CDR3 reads TGTGCCAGCAGTGAAGAGGGGGCACGTTCACCCCTCCACTTT.

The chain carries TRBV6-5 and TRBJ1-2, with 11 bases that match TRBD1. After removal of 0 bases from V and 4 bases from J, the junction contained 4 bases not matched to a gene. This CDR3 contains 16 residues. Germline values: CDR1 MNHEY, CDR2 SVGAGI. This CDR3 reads CASSYSRGQGGYGYTF. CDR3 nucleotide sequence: TGTGCCAGCAGTTACTCGAGGGGACAGGGGGGCTATGGCTACACCTTC.

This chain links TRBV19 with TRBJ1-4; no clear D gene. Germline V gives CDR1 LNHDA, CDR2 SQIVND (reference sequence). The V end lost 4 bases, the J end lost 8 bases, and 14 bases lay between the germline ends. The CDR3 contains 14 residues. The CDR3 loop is CASSTGDLGEKLFF. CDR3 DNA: TGTGCCAGTAGTACAGGCGACCTTGGGGAAAAACTGTTTTTT. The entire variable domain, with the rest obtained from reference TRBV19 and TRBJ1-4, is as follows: DGGITQSPKYLFRKEGQNVTLSCEQNLNHDAMYWYRQDPGQGLRLIYYSQIVNDFQKGDIAEGYSVSREKKESFPLTVTSAQKNPTAFYLCASSTGDLGEKLFFGSGTQLSVL.

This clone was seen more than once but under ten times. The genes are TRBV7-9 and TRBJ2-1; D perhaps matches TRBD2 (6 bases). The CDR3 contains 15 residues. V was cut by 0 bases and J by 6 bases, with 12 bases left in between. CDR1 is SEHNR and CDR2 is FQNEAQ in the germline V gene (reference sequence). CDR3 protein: CASSLAVGGGNEQFF. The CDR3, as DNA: TGTGCCAGCAGCTTAGCAGTGGGGGGTGGCAATGAGCAGTTCTTC.

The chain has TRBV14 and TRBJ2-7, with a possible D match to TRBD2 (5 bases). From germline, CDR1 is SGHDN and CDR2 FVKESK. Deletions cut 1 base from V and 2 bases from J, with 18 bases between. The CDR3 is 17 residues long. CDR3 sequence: CASSQARLSGPPYEQYF. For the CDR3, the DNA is TGTGCCAGCAGCCAAGCCCGGCTGAGCGGTCCTCCCTACGAGCAGTACTTC.

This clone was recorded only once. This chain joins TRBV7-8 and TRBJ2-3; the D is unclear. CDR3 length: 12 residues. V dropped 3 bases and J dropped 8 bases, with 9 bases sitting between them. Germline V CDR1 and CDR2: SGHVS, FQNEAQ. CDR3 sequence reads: CASSLSETTQYF. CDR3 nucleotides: TGTGCCAGCAGCTTGTCGGAGACTACGCAGTATTTT.

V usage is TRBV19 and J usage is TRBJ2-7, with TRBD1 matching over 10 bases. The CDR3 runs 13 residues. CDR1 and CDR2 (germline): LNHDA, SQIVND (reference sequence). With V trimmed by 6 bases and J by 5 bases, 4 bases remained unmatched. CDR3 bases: TGTGCCAGTAGGGACAGGGGGACAAACGAGCAGTACTTC. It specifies CASRDRGTNEQYF.

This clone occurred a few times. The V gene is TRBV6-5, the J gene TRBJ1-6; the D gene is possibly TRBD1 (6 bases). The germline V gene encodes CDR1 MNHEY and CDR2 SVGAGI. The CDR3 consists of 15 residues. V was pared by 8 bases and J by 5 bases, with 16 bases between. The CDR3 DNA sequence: TGTGCCAGCTGCCTGGGGGACATAAATAATTCACCCCTCCACTTT. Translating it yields CASCLGDINNSPLHF.

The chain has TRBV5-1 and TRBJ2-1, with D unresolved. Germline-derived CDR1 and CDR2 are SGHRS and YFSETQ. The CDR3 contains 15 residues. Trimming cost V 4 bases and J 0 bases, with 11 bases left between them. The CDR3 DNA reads TGCGCCAGCAGCGAGAGCGCTATCTCCTACAATGAGCAGTTCTTC. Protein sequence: CASSESAISYNEQFF.

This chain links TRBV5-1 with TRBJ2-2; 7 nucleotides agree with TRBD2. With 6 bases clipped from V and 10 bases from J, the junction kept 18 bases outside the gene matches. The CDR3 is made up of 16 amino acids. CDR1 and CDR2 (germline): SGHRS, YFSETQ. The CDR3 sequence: CASNLRDGSGVSELFF. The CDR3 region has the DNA TGCGCCAGCAATTTAAGGGACGGGAGCGGGGTTTCGGAGCTGTTTTTT.

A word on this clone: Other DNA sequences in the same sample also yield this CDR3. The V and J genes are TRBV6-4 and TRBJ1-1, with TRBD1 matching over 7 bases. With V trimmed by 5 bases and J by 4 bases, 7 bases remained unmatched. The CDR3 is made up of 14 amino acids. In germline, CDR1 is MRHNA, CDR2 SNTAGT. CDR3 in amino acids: CASSSGQESTEAFF. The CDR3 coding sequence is TGTGCCAGCAGTTCTGGACAGGAATCCACTGAAGCTTTCTTT.

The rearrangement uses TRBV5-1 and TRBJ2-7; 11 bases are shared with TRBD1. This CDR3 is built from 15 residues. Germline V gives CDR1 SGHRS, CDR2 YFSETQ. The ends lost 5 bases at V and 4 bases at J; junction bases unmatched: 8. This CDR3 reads CASSSGQGGFYEQYF. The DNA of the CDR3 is TGCGCCAGCAGTTCGGGACAGGGGGGATTTTACGAGCAGTACTTC.

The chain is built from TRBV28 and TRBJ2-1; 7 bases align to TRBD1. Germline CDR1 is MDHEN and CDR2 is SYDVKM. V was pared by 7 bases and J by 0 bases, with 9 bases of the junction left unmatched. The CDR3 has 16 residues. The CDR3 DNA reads TGTGCCAGCACTCAGACCCGGGACAGCTCCTACAATGAGCAGTTCTTC. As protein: CASTQTRDSSYNEQFF.

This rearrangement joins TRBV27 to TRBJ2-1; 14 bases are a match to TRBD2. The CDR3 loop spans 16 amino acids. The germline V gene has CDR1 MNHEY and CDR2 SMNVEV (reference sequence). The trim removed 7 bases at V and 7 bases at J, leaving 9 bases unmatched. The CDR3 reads CASTNPGTSGRNEQFF. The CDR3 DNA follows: TGTGCCAGCACTAACCCCGGGACTAGCGGGAGAAATGAGCAGTTCTTC.

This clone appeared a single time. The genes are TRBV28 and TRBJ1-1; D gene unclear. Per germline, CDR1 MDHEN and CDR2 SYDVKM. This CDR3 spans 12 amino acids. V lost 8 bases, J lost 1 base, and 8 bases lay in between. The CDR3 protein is CASLERNTEAFF. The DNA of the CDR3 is TGTGCCAGCTTGGAGAGGAACACTGAAGCTTTCTTT.

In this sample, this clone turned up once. Here the CDR3 DNA reads TGTGCCAGCAGACCGTCGGGAGGAGGCAATGAGCAGTTCTTC. This sequence encodes CASRPSGGGNEQFF. The rearrangement uses TRBV9 and TRBJ2-1, with 7 bases fitting TRBD2. Germline CDR1 SGDLS, CDR2 YYNGEE. The CDR3 sequence is 14 residues long. Trimming cost V 5 bases and J 6 bases; bases outside gene matches: 8.

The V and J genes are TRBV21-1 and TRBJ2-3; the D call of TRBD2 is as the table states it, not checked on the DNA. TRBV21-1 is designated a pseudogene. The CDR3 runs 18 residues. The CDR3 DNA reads TGTGCCAGCAGCAAAGCCCCCCGCCTGCGGGATGAGGTAGATACGCAGTATTTT. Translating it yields CASSKAPRLRDEVDTQYF.

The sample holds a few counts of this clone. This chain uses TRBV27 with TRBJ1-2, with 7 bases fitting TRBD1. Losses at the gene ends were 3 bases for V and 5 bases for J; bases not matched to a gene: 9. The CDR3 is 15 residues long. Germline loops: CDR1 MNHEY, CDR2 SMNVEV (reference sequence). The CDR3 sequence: CASSLYRQGWYGYTF. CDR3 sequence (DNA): TGTGCCAGCAGTTTGTATCGACAGGGTTGGTATGGCTACACCTTC.

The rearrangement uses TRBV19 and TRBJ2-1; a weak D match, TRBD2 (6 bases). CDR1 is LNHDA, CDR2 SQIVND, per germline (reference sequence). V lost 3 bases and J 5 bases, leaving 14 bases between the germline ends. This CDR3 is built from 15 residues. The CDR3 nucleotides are TGTGCCAGTAGTATCTTTGATGGACTAAACAATGAGCAGTTCTTC. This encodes CASSIFDGLNNEQFF.

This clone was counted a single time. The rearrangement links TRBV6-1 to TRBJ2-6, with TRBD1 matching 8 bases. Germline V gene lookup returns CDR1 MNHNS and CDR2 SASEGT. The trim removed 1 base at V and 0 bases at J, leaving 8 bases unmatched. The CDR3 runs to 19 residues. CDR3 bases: TGTGCCAGCAGTGAAGTGGGGACAGGAATTAACTCTGGGGCCAACGTCCTGACTTTC. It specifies CASSEVGTGINSGANVLTF.

The CDR3 region is CASSLDRGLSQPQHF. The CDR3 DNA reads as TGTGCCAGCAGCCTGGACAGGGGACTTAGTCAGCCCCAGCATTTT. The chain combines TRBV7-8 with TRBJ1-5; 9 nucleotides match TRBD1. The CDR3 totals 15 residues. Trimming removed 5 bases from V and 6 bases from J; junction bases left unmatched: 8. The germline V gene has CDR1 SGHVS and CDR2 FQNEAQ.

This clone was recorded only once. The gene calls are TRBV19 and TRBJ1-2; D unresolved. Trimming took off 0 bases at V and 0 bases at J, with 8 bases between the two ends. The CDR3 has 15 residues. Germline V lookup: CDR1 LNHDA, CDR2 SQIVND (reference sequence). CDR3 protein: CASSIEPGTNYGYTF. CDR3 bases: TGTGCCAGTAGTATAGAACCAGGAACTAACTATGGCTACACCTTC.

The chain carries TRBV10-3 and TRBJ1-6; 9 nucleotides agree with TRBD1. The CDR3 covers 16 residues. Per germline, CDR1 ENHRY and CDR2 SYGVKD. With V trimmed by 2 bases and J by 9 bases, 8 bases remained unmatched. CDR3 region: CAISEGGQGLFSPLHF. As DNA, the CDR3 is TGTGCCATCAGTGAGGGAGGACAGGGGCTTTTTTCACCCCTCCACTTT.

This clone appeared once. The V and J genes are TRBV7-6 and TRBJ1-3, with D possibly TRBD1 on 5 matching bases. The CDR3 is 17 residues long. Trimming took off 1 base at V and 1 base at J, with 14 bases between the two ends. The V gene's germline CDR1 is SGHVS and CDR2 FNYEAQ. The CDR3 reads CASSLGLGASSGNTIYF. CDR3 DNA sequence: TGTGCCAGCAGCTTAGGGCTTGGGGCGTCATCTGGAAACACCATATATTTT.

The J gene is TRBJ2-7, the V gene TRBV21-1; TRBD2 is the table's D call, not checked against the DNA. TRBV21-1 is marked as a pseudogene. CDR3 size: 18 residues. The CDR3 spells CASRRTSGRAGLVCEQYF. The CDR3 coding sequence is TGTGCCAGCAGACGGACTAGCGGGAGGGCCGGTCTGGTCTGCGAGCAGTACTTC.

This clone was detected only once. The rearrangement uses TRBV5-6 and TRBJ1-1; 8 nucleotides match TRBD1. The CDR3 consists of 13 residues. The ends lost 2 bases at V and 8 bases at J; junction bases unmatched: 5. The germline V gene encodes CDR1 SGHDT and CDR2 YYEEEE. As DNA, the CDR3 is TGTGCCAGCAGCTTTTCTACAGGGGGGGAAGCTTTCTTT. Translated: CASSFSTGGEAFF. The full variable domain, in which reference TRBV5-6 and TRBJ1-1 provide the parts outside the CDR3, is DAGVTQSPTHLIKTRGQQVTLRCSPKSGHDTVSWYQQALGQGPQFIFQYYEEEERQRGNFPDRFSGHQFPNYSSELNVNALLLGDSALYLCASSFSTGGEAFFGQGTRLTVV.

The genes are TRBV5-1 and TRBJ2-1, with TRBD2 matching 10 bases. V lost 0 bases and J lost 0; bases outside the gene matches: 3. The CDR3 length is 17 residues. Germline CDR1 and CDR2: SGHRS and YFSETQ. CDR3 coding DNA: TGCGCCAGCAGCTTGGTTGCTAGCGGGGGCTCCTACAATGAGCAGTTCTTC. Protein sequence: CASSLVASGGSYNEQFF.

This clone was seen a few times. DNA of the CDR3: TGTGCCACCAGCTACCGGACAGGGGGCAATCAGCCCCAGCATTTT. Translating it yields CATSYRTGGNQPQHF. The J gene is TRBJ1-5, the V gene TRBV15; 9 nucleotides line up with TRBD1. CDR3 length equals 15 residues. CDR1 and CDR2 (germline): LNHNV, YYDKDF (reference sequence). The V gene end was trimmed by 5 bases and the J gene end by 2 bases; junction bases not matched to a gene: 4.

The DNA of the CDR3 is TGTGCCAGCAGCTTCCAGGGGGCGGCGTACACCGGGGAGCTGTTTTTT. Amino acids: CASSFQGAAYTGELFF. The rearrangement uses TRBV5-6 and TRBJ2-2, with 8 bases that match TRBD1. Germline CDR1 SGHDT, CDR2 YYEEEE. The CDR3 spans 16 residues. V was clipped by 2 bases and J by 3 bases; unmatched bases: 6.

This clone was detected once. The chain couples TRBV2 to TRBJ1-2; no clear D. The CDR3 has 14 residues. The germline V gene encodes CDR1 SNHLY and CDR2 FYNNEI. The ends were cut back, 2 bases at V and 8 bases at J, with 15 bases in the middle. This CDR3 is CASSEYFSGVGYTF. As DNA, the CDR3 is TGTGCCAGCAGTGAATATTTTAGCGGTGTAGGCTACACCTTC.